The next 21 T cell receptor beta chains were all read from a single sample in a study of shared clonotypes between healthy human individuals. The protocol was immunoSEQ multiplex PCR, while the TCRdb copy is restricted to in-frame clones and leaves out a portion. The sample yields millions of clones, about 92% seen once. The sample taken for sequencing was naive CD4+ T cells sorted from blood. This sample's subset: CD45RA+ positively selected. Receptors originate from a man aged 18 to 30 in good health.

The chain uses TRBV5-1 and TRBJ2-7; D possibly corresponds to TRBD2 (6 bases). The germline V and J ends were trimmed by 1 base and 3 bases, with 11 bases remaining between them. Germline CDR1 SGHRS, CDR2 YFSETQ. There are 14 residues in the CDR3. The CDR3, as DNA: TGCGCCAGCAGCTTGCGCGGGGCTAACTACGAGCAGTACTTC. Protein sequence: CASSLRGANYEQYF.

The sample holds one count of this clone. The chain uses TRBV5-4 and TRBJ2-5; tentative D call: TRBD2 (6 bases). V lost 4 bases, J lost 5 bases, and 9 bases lay in between. The germline CDR1 and CDR2 sequences are SGHNT and YYREEE (reference sequence). The CDR3 is 12 residues long. The CDR3 bases are TGTGCCAGCAGCGGCGGAGGGGAGACCCAGTACTTC. Protein sequence: CASSGGGETQYF.

This clone was recorded a few times. The chain recombines TRBV5-6 with TRBJ2-2, with D unclear. V was clipped by 0 bases and J by 3 bases, with 6 bases between them. Germline-derived CDR1 and CDR2 are SGHDT and YYEEEE. This CDR3 has 14 residues. The CDR3 region is CASSLGRYTGELFF. Here the CDR3 DNA reads TGTGCCAGCAGCTTGGGGAGATACACCGGGGAGCTGTTTTTT.

The chain couples TRBV2 to TRBJ1-1; maybe TRBD1 (6 bases). V lost 6 bases to trimming and J lost 0 bases, with 11 bases between them. The CDR3 contains 14 residues. From germline, CDR1 is SNHLY and CDR2 FYNNEI. This CDR3 reads CASSLDSMNTEAFF. As DNA, the CDR3 is TGTGCCAGCAGCCTGGACAGCATGAACACTGAAGCTTTCTTT.

The CDR3 loop reads CASSTSLGGLGEKLFF. CDR3 nucleotides: TGTGCCAGCTCAACCTCCTTAGGGGGGCTAGGGGAAAAACTGTTTTTT. V gene TRBV18 combines with J gene TRBJ1-4; D may be TRBD1 (6 bases). This CDR3 is 16 amino acids long. From germline, CDR1 is KGHSH and CDR2 LQKENI. V lost 5 bases to trimming and J lost 8 bases, with 21 bases between them.

This chain links TRBV6-1 with TRBJ1-1, with D tentatively TRBD1 (6 bases). The CDR3 length is 15 residues. V was clipped by 5 bases and J by 0 bases, with 13 bases between them. CDR1 and CDR2 (germline): MNHNS, SASEGT. CDR3 sequence reads: CASSRTTGVNTEAFF. CDR3 sequence (DNA): TGTGCCAGCAGTCGGACGACAGGAGTGAACACTGAAGCTTTCTTT.

The chain is built from TRBV27 and TRBJ1-2; D is unresolved. CDR1 is MNHEY and CDR2 is SMNVEV in the germline V gene (reference sequence). Trimming shortened V by 3 bases and J by 5 bases, and 16 bases separated the two germline ends. The CDR3 spans 15 residues. CDR3 nucleotides: TGTGCCAGCAGTTTTGAGGGTAGACCTTTATATGGCTACACCTTC. Amino acid sequence: CASSFEGRPLYGYTF.

The J gene is TRBJ2-1, the V gene TRBV5-1; TRBD2 matches at 9 bases. The CDR3 loop spans 17 amino acids. V shed 4 bases and J 7 bases; nucleotides not matched to a gene: 15. The V gene's germline CDR1 is SGHRS and CDR2 YFSETQ. The chain's CDR3 is CASSPALVAGVGNEQFF. In DNA, the CDR3 is TGCGCCAGCAGCCCCGCCTTGGTAGCGGGAGTGGGGAATGAGCAGTTCTTC.

This clone was seen only once. V usage is TRBV11-2 and J usage is TRBJ2-1; 8 bases are shared with TRBD2. Trimming took 0 bases from V and 0 from J; bases not matched to a gene: 10. CDR3 length: 19 amino acids. Per the germline V gene, CDR1 is SGHAT and CDR2 is FQNNGV. DNA for the CDR3: TGTGCCAGCAGCTTAGATGGACTAGCTCACCAAAGCTCCTACAATGAGCAGTTCTTC. It yields the protein CASSLDGLAHQSSYNEQFF.

The rearrangement uses TRBV6-6 and TRBJ2-2, with D perhaps matching TRBD1 (6 bases). This CDR3 has 13 residues. Trimming took off 7 bases at V and 5 bases at J, with 11 bases between the two ends. Germline CDR1 and CDR2: MNHNY and SVGAGI (reference sequence). As DNA, the CDR3 is TGTGCCAGCACCGCTCAGGGGACCGGGGAGCTGTTTTTT. Translation: CASTAQGTGELFF.

The V gene is TRBV5-1, the J gene TRBJ2-3; 11 positions agree with TRBD2. The junction had 10 bases not matched to a gene; V was cut back by 5 bases and J by 2 bases. Germline loops: CDR1 SGHRS, CDR2 YFSETQ. The CDR3 loop spans 17 amino acids. CDR3 DNA: TGCGCCAGCAGTCCTACTAGCGGGAGCTTAATCACAGATACGCAGTATTTT. Protein product: CASSPTSGSLITDTQYF.

Comments on this clone: Other DNA sequences of this sample code for an identical CDR3. V and J are TRBV5-1 and TRBJ1-4; 9 bases fit TRBD1. Per germline, CDR1 SGHRS and CDR2 YFSETQ. Germline trimming cut 2 bases from V and 7 bases from J; bases unmatched to any gene: 3. The CDR3 consists of 14 residues. The CDR3 DNA is TGCGCCAGCAGCTTAGGACAGGGGAGTGAAAAACTGTTTTTT. This encodes CASSLGQGSEKLFF.

J is TRBJ1-3 and V is TRBV13, with TRBD1 identical over 7 bases. CDR3 size: 14 residues. V trimming: 2 bases; J trimming: 4 bases; junction bases outside the gene matches: 2. Germline V CDR1 and CDR2: PRHDT, FYEKMQ (reference sequence). CDR3 DNA sequence: TGTGCCAGCAGCTTAAAGGGGGCAGGAAACACCATATATTTT. This encodes CASSLKGAGNTIYF.

The chain uses TRBV4-1 and TRBJ1-4; no reliable D call. The CDR3 totals 15 residues. Germline V gives CDR1 MGHRA, CDR2 YSYEKL. Between the trimmed V and J ends, which lost 1 base and 8 bases, there was a span of 14 bases. CDR3 sequence: CASSQVGTGWEKLFF. For the CDR3, the DNA is TGCGCCAGCAGCCAAGTGGGCACCGGCTGGGAAAAACTGTTTTTT.

The rearrangement joins TRBV6-5 to TRBJ2-7; 12 bases match TRBD2. CDR1 and CDR2 from the germline V gene are MNHEY and SVGAGI. This CDR3 has 16 amino acids. V trimming: 4 bases; J trimming: 6 bases; junction bases outside the gene matches: 10. As DNA, the CDR3 is TGTGCCAGCAGTTCAGGGGGACTAGCGGGCGGAGGCGAGCAGTACTTC. This sequence encodes CASSSGGLAGGGEQYF.

The chain combines TRBV5-4 with TRBJ2-7; D tentatively fits TRBD1 or TRBD2 (5 bases each). Trimming shortened V by 5 bases and J by 0 bases, and 9 bases separated the two germline ends. The CDR3 sequence is 13 residues long. From germline, CDR1 is SGHNT and CDR2 YYREEE (reference sequence). Written as DNA, the CDR3 is TGTGCCAGCAGTCGGGGCAGCTCCTACGAGCAGTACTTC. This gives the protein CASSRGSSYEQYF.

This chain uses TRBV5-1 with TRBJ2-7; 9 bases match TRBD1. This CDR3 has 15 residues. Unmatched junction bases numbered 6, after V lost 4 bases and J lost 1 base. Germline CDR1 reads SGHRS; CDR2 reads YFSETQ. The CDR3: CASSRPGTGSYEQYF. CDR3 nucleotides: TGCGCCAGCAGCCGTCCCGGGACAGGGTCCTACGAGCAGTACTTC.

The rearrangement links TRBV4-1 to TRBJ1-6, with 9 bases that match TRBD1. The CDR3 is 16 amino acids. The V and J ends lost 4 bases and 10 bases, in that order; junction bases with no gene match: 11. Germline loops: CDR1 MGHRA, CDR2 YSYEKL. CDR3 nucleotide sequence: TGCGCCAGCAGCCCCCGGGACAGGGCCCTAGAGTCACCCCTCCACTTT. Translating gives CASSPRDRALESPLHF.

Points on this clone: In the same sample, other DNA sequences code for this CDR3. The rearrangement links TRBV19 to TRBJ2-2; 7 positions match TRBD1. V lost 9 bases, J lost 3 bases, and 7 bases stayed unmatched. In germline, CDR1 is LNHDA, CDR2 SQIVND (reference sequence). This CDR3 has 14 residues. The CDR3 DNA reads as TGTGCCAGCCGACGGGACAGATACACCGGGGAGCTGTTTTTT. This sequence encodes CASRRDRYTGELFF.

V gene TRBV10-1 combines with J gene TRBJ1-3; D gene unclear. CDR1 is WNHNN and CDR2 is SYGVQD in the germline V gene (reference sequence). The CDR3 loop spans 13 amino acids. Trimming shortened V by 7 bases and J by 0 bases, and 7 bases separated the two germline ends. CDR3 nucleotide sequence: TGCGCCAGCACGGCAGCCTCTGGAAACACCATATATTTT. Translated, it gives CASTAASGNTIYF.

As regards this clone: Other DNA variants within this sample encode the same CDR3. The chain combines TRBV10-3 with TRBJ1-5, with D perhaps matching TRBD1 (5 bases). Germline assignment: CDR1 ENHRY and CDR2 SYGVKD. This CDR3 region has 14 residues. The V end lost 5 bases, the J end lost 2 bases, and 10 bases lay between the germline ends. This chain's CDR3 is CAISQGVGNQPQHF. For the CDR3, the DNA is TGTGCCATCAGTCAGGGCGTGGGCAATCAGCCCCAGCATTTT.